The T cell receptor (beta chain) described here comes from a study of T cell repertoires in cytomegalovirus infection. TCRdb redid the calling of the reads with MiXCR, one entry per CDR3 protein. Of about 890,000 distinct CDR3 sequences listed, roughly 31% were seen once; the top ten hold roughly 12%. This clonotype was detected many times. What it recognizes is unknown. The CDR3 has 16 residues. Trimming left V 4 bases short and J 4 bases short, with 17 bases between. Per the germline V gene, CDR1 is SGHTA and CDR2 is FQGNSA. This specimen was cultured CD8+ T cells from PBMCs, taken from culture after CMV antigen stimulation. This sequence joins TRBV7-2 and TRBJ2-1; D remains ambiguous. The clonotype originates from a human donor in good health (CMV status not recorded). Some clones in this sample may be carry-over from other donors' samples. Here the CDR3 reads CASSSGIGSPYNEQFF. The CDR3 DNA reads TGTGCCAGCAGCTCTGGCATTGGCAGTCCTTACAATGAGCAGTTCTTC.